What follows are 30 T cell receptor beta chains derived from one specimen sequenced in a study of immune evolution from preneoplasia to lung adenocarcinoma. Measured with immunoSEQ multiplex PCR; TCRdb has only the in-frame clones, and not every one. The table shows roughly 7,500 clones, with roughly 74% occurring only once. Sequenced input: FFPE atypical adenomatous hyperplasia tissue from the lung. Subset meaning: atypical adenomatous hyperplasia (AAH), lung preneoplasia. The receptor set was obtained from a donor aged 70 or over with lung adenocarcinoma. Some clones in this sample may be carry-over from other donors' samples.

Only a few counts were recorded for this clone. V gene TRBV12-5 combines with J gene TRBJ2-5, with D unclear. The CDR3 runs 14 residues. Germline values: CDR1 LGHNT, CDR2 FRNRAP. Deletions cut 6 bases from V and 2 bases from J, with 13 bases between. For the CDR3, the DNA is TGTGCTAGTGGAAGTTGGGAATCACAAGAGACCCAGTACTTC. It translates to CASGSWESQETQYF.

The chain combines TRBV29-1 with TRBJ2-1; 9 bases agree with TRBD2. V dropped 1 base and J dropped 2; count of bases not matched to a gene: 15. The CDR3 runs 19 residues. Germline V CDR1 and CDR2: SQVTM, ANQGSEA. The CDR3 region has the DNA TGCAGCGTTGAAGGGGTAGGGGGCCGGGGCGGGAGGGCCTACAATGAGCAGTTCTTC. Its translation: CSVEGVGGRGGRAYNEQFF.

The rearrangement uses TRBV18 and TRBJ2-3, with D perhaps TRBD2 (6 bases). The CDR3 has 14 residues. The germline CDR1 and CDR2 sequences are KGHSH and LQKENI. V was shortened by 4 bases and J by 6 bases, with 14 bases between the two germline ends. The CDR3 reads CASSRNGRADTQYF. DNA for the CDR3: TGTGCCAGCTCACGCAACGGGAGAGCGGATACGCAGTATTTT.

Remarks on this clone: The same CDR3 is also encoded by other DNA sequences in this sample. This chain joins TRBV30 and TRBJ1-2, with D perhaps TRBD1 (6 bases). The CDR3 runs 14 residues. Trimming took 2 bases from V and 5 from J, leaving 15 bases between them. Germline loops: CDR1 GTSNPN, CDR2 SVGIG (reference sequence). The CDR3 sequence is CAWSRGVDNYGYTF. The CDR3 nucleotides are TGTGCCTGGAGTAGGGGGGTTGATAATTATGGCTACACCTTC.

The rearrangement links TRBV5-6 to TRBJ2-3, with 8 bases that match TRBD1. Germline lookup yields CDR1 SGHDT and CDR2 YYEEEE. The CDR3 covers 14 residues. With 4 bases clipped from V and 6 bases from J, the junction kept 7 bases outside the gene matches. This chain's CDR3 is CASSTRQGSDTQYF. The CDR3 DNA reads TGTGCCAGCAGCACACGACAGGGGTCGGATACGCAGTATTTT.

V gene TRBV6-5 combines with J gene TRBJ2-2, with 10 bases that match TRBD1. The CDR3 is 16 residues long. The J segment lost 5 bases and the V segment lost 1 base, leaving 4 bases of the junction unmatched. The V gene's germline CDR1 is MNHEY and CDR2 SVGAGI. The CDR3 nucleotides read TGTGCCAGCAGTTACTACGGGACAGGGGTTACCGGGGAGCTGTTTTTT. This encodes CASSYYGTGVTGELFF.

The CDR3 sequence: CAWRARLGNQETQYF. As DNA, the CDR3 is TGTGCCTGGAGGGCCCGGCTGGGAAATCAAGAGACCCAGTACTTC. J is TRBJ2-5 and V is TRBV30; D call uncertain. Trimming shortened V by 3 bases and J by 2 bases, and 16 bases separated the two germline ends. Germline V CDR1 and CDR2: GTSNPN, SVGIG (reference sequence). The CDR3 extends over 15 amino acids.

CDR3 protein: CASSLGKETQYF. The CDR3 bases are TGCGCCAGCAGCCTAGGGAAAGAGACCCAGTACTTC. This sequence joins TRBV5-1 and TRBJ2-5; D is uncertain. The V end was cut by 4 bases, the J end by 3 bases, with 7 bases between. The CDR3 length is 12 residues. Germline V gene lookup returns CDR1 SGHRS and CDR2 YFSETQ.

This chain connects TRBV6-1 to TRBJ1-6, with TRBD1 identical over 10 bases. This CDR3 contains 15 residues. The germline V gene encodes CDR1 MNHNS and CDR2 SASEGT. Germline trimming cut 1 base from V and 9 bases from J; bases unmatched to any gene: 3. CDR3 coding DNA: TGTGCCAGCAGTGAAGGGACAGGGGGTAGTTCACCCCTCCACTTT. It translates to CASSEGTGGSSPLHF.

V and J are TRBV11-2 and TRBJ1-2, with D possibly matching TRBD1 (5 bases). V dropped 5 bases and J dropped 6 bases, with 10 bases sitting between them. Germline V gene data show CDR1 as SGHAT and CDR2 as FQNNGV. This CDR3 has 12 amino acids. The CDR3 DNA sequence: TGTGCCAGCAGCCACGGGGCTGATGGCTACACCTTC. This gives the protein CASSHGADGYTF.

The genes are TRBV6-6 and TRBJ1-5; tentatively, D is TRBD1 (5 bases). The V and J ends lost 5 bases and 5 bases respectively, with 16 bases between them. The CDR3 is 15 amino acids. The germline V gene encodes CDR1 MNHNY and CDR2 SVGAGI (reference sequence). The CDR3 sequence: CASSQDGARDQPQHF. DNA of the CDR3: TGTGCCAGCAGTCAAGATGGTGCCAGGGATCAGCCCCAGCATTTT.

J is TRBJ2-5 and V is TRBV18; TRBD2 is a possible D gene (6 bases). V was pared by 1 base and J by 3 bases, with 15 bases between. Per germline, CDR1 KGHSH and CDR2 LQKENI. The CDR3 length is 16 residues. The CDR3 reads CASSPQLGGGKETQYF. DNA for the CDR3: TGTGCCAGCTCACCACAGCTGGGGGGAGGAAAAGAGACCCAGTACTTC.

This sequence joins TRBV6-1 and TRBJ1-1, with D hard to call. Germline-derived CDR1 and CDR2 are MNHNS and SASEGT. Trimming removed 3 bases at V and 4 bases at J, with 6 bases between. This CDR3 spans 12 amino acids. The CDR3 nucleotides are TGTGCCAGCAGTGAGCTAACCACTGAAGCTTTCTTT. This sequence encodes CASSELTTEAFF.

J is TRBJ2-2 and V is TRBV29-1; TRBD1 agrees at 7 bases. Losses at the gene ends were 5 bases for V and 4 bases for J; bases not matched to a gene: 10. The CDR3 sequence is 15 residues long. From germline, CDR1 is SQVTM and CDR2 ANQGSEA. CDR3 sequence (DNA): TGCAGCGTTAAACTTTCAGGGGGATGCACCGGGGAGCTGTTTTTT. This encodes CSVKLSGGCTGELFF.

The chain is built from TRBV5-1 and TRBJ2-2; TRBD1 agrees at 9 bases. The CDR3 is made up of 15 amino acids. V trimming: 5 bases; J trimming: 1 base; junction bases outside the gene matches: 3. Germline V gives CDR1 SGHRS, CDR2 YFSETQ. The CDR3 DNA reads as TGCGCCAGCAGACAGGGGGCGCAGAACACCGGGGAGCTGTTTTTT. This translates into CASRQGAQNTGELFF.

The chain joins TRBV5-1 to TRBJ2-5; D is undetermined. Matching the DNA end better, TRBJ2-7 makes the J call doubtful. Germline V gene sequence: CDR1 SGHRS, CDR2 YFSETQ. This CDR3 contains 12 residues. The CDR3 coding sequence is TGCGCCAGCAGCTTGGAGGGTTACGAGCAGTACTTC. Translating it yields CASSLEGYEQYF.

In this sample, this clone turned up a few times. V gene TRBV12-5 combines with J gene TRBJ1-2, with 7 bases lining up with TRBD1. This CDR3 contains 16 residues. CDR1 and CDR2 from the germline V gene are LGHNT and FRNRAP. Unmatched junction bases numbered 6, after V lost 2 bases and J lost 0 bases. In nucleotides, the CDR3 is TGTGCTAGTGGTTTGCCCCCGGGACAGCCTAACTATGGCTACACCTTC. Amino acid sequence: CASGLPPGQPNYGYTF. Full variable domain (remainder filled in from reference TRBV12-5 and TRBJ1-2): DARVTQTPRHKVTEMGQEVTMRCQPILGHNTVFWYRQTMMQGLELLAYFRNRAPLDDSGMPKDRFSAEMPDATLATLKIQPSEPRDSAVYFCASGLPPGQPNYGYTFGSGTRLTVV.

This clone turned up a few times. This rearrangement joins TRBV10-2 to TRBJ2-1, with TRBD1 identical over 7 bases. The CDR3 totals 16 residues. V dropped 6 bases and J dropped 7; count of bases not matched to a gene: 15. The germline gives CDR1 WSHSY, CDR2 SAAADI. This CDR3 reads CASSGALGQSFNEQFF. The CDR3 bases are TGCGCCAGCAGCGGAGCCCTGGGACAGTCATTTAATGAGCAGTTCTTC.

This clone came up once. V gene TRBV5-4 combines with J gene TRBJ2-5; 7 nucleotides match TRBD2. Losses at the gene ends were 2 bases for V and 2 bases for J; bases not matched to a gene: 3. Germline V gene lookup returns CDR1 SGHNT and CDR2 YYREEE (reference sequence). The CDR3 has 14 amino acids. The DNA of the CDR3 is TGTGCCAGCAGCTTAGGGCGGGGGCAAGAGACCCAGTACTTC. Translation gives CASSLGRGQETQYF. The variable domain in full, completed from reference TRBV5-4 and TRBJ2-5, reads ETGVTQSPTHLIKTRGQQVTLRCSSQSGHNTVSWYQQALGQGPQFIFQYYREEENGRGNFPPRFSGLQFPNYSSELNVNALELDDSALYLCASSLGRGQETQYFGPGTRLLVL.

This clone is termed medium-sized (0.01 to 0.1%). The J gene is TRBJ2-1, the V gene TRBV28; D possibly corresponds to TRBD2 (7 bases). Germline assignment: CDR1 MDHEN and CDR2 SYDVKM. This CDR3 is 16 amino acids long. V was pared by 7 bases and J by 8 bases, with 24 bases between. The CDR3: CASKKGGGAPWDEQFF. Here the CDR3 DNA reads TGTGCCAGCAAGAAGGGCGGGGGCGCGCCATGGGATGAGCAGTTCTTC.

This chain links TRBV30 with TRBJ2-1; perhaps D is TRBD1 or TRBD2 (6 bases each). The CDR3 sequence is 12 residues long. Per the germline V gene, CDR1 is GTSNPN and CDR2 is SVGIG (reference sequence). The chain's CDR3 is CAGGSGFSEQFF. The CDR3, as DNA: TGTGCGGGGGGCTCGGGGTTCAGTGAGCAGTTCTTC.

The rearrangement links TRBV5-8 to TRBJ1-1; TRBD1 might be the D (5 bases). Germline values: CDR1 SGHTS, CDR2 YDEGEE. With 3 bases removed from V and 5 bases from J, the gap between germline ends came to 17 bases. This CDR3 spans 15 amino acids. CDR3 sequence: CASSYSGTGGTEAFF. CDR3 nucleotides: TGTGCCAGCAGCTACTCAGGGACGGGTGGTACTGAAGCTTTCTTT.

The chain has TRBV19 and TRBJ1-1, with 9 bases lining up with TRBD1. This CDR3 region has 12 residues. The germline CDR1 and CDR2 sequences are LNHDA and SQIVND (reference sequence). After removal of 10 bases from V and 6 bases from J, the junction contained 6 bases not matched to a gene. CDR3 in DNA: TGTGCCACTCTAACAGGGGGCCCTGAAGCTTTCTTT. It encodes CATLTGGPEAFF. Variable domain in full (rest from reference TRBV19 and TRBJ1-1): DGGITQSPKYLFRKEGQNVTLSCEQNLNHDAMYWYRQDPGQGLRLIYYSQIVNDFQKGDIAEGYSVSREKKESFPLTVTSAQKNPTAFYLCATLTGGPEAFFGQGTRLTVV.

The gene calls are TRBV20-1 and TRBJ2-3; D gene ambiguous. This CDR3 comprises 10 residues. Trimming cost V 5 bases and J 6 bases, with 6 bases left between them. Germline V gene data show CDR1 as DFQATT and CDR2 as SNEGSKA (reference sequence). CDR3 loop: CSAGRDTQYF. The CDR3 coding sequence is TGCAGTGCTGGACGGGATACGCAGTATTTT.

V usage is TRBV29-1 and J usage is TRBJ2-7; the D gene is possibly TRBD2 (6 bases). The CDR3 is 17 amino acids. Deletions cut 0 bases from V and 6 bases from J, with 24 bases between. Germline CDR1 and CDR2: SQVTM and ANQGSEA. CDR3 sequence reads: CSVEDPRTQFRGSEQYF. In DNA, the CDR3 is TGCAGCGTTGAAGACCCCAGGACCCAGTTTCGGGGGAGCGAGCAGTACTTC.

V gene TRBV28 combines with J gene TRBJ2-7, with 8 bases fitting TRBD1. This CDR3 contains 14 residues. The germline CDR1 and CDR2 sequences are MDHEN and SYDVKM. J lost 2 bases, V lost 2 bases, and 2 bases had no gene match. The CDR3 sequence: CASSLRDRPYEQYF. The CDR3 DNA reads TGTGCCAGCAGTTTAAGGGACAGGCCCTACGAGCAGTACTTC.

The J gene is TRBJ2-3, the V gene TRBV9, with TRBD2 identical over 8 bases. The CDR3 runs to 15 residues. The germline V gene has CDR1 SGDLS and CDR2 YYNGEE. Germline trimming cut 3 bases from V and 2 bases from J; bases unmatched to any gene: 5. The CDR3, as DNA: TGTGCCAGCAGCGATGGCGGGGGGTTCACAGATACGCAGTATTTT. Amino acid sequence: CASSDGGGFTDTQYF.

V gene TRBV7-9 combines with J gene TRBJ1-2; a weak D match, TRBD1 (5 bases). The CDR3 sequence is 13 residues long. Deletions cut 5 bases from V and 3 bases from J, with 10 bases between. Germline V gene data show CDR1 as SEHNR and CDR2 as FQNEAQ (reference sequence). The CDR3 loop reads CASSPIGDYGYTF. DNA for the CDR3: TGTGCCAGCAGCCCTATAGGGGACTATGGCTACACCTTC.

Concerning this clone: An end of the junction differs from the germline gene, which may be a read error. The V gene is TRBV29-1, the J gene TRBJ2-7, with D possibly TRBD2 on 6 matching bases. There are 11 residues in the CDR3. The germline CDR1 and CDR2 sequences are SQVTM and ANQGSEA. CDR3 amino acids: CWGEKGYEQYF. CDR3 DNA sequence: TGTTGGGGGGAAAAGGGCTACGAGCAGTACTTC.

Sample share makes this clone medium-sized. This chain links TRBV5-4 with TRBJ1-1; no firm D call. V lost 2 bases and J lost 7, with 6 bases in between. The germline V gene has CDR1 SGHNT and CDR2 YYREEE (reference sequence). This CDR3 spans 11 amino acids. The CDR3 reads CASSFQGEAFF. In DNA form, the CDR3 reads TGTGCCAGCAGCTTCCAAGGTGAAGCTTTCTTT.